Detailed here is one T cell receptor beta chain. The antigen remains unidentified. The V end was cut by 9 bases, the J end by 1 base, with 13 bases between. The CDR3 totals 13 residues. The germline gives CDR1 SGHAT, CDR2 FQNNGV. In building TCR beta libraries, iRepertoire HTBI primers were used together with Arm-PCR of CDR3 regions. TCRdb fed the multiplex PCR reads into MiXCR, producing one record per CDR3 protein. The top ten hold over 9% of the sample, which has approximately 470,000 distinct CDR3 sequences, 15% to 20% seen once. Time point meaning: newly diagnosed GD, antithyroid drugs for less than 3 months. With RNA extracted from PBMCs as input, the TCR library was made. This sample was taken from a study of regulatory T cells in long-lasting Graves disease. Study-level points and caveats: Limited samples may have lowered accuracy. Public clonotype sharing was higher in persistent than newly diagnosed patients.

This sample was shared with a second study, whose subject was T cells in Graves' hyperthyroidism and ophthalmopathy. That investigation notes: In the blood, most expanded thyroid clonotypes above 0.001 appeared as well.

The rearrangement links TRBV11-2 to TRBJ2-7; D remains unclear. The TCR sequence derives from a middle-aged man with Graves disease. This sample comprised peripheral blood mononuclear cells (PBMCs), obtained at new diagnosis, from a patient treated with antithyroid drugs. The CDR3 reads CASRPTDSYEQYF. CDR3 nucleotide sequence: TGTGCCAGTAGACCAACAGATTCCTACGAGCAGTACTTC.